Following are 24 T cell receptor beta chains from one sample sequenced in a study of early T cells in non-severe SARS-CoV-2 infection. TCRdb ran MiXCR on the 5' RACE reads and lists one entry per CDR3 protein. This table holds tens of thousands of distinct CDR3 sequences, 8.5% to 12% found once. Sequenced input: whole blood. All receptors come from an adult who was a healthcare worker with PCR-confirmed SARS-CoV-2 infection or an uninfected control (not recorded which).

This clonotype has more than one count but fewer than ten. The chain uses TRBV2 and TRBJ2-5; D is perhaps TRBD1 or TRBD2 (5 bases each). The CDR3 totals 12 residues. Trimming removed 9 bases from V and 5 bases from J, with 13 bases in between. Germline V lookup: CDR1 SNHLY, CDR2 FYNNEI. This CDR3 reads CASSTEGETQYF. The CDR3 region has the DNA TGTGCCAGTTCCACCGAGGGGGAGACCCAGTACTTC.

This clonotype was picked up many times. V and J are TRBV11-2 and TRBJ1-6, with 7 bases matching TRBD1. Looked up from germline, CDR1 is SGHAT and CDR2 is FQNNGV. J was trimmed by 10 bases and V by 4 bases; bases with no gene match: 13. This CDR3 region has 16 residues. CDR3 nucleotide sequence: TGTGCCAGCAGCTCGACTGACAGGGAAGTTGTCTCACCCCTCCACTTT. Encoded protein: CASSSTDREVVSPLHF.

This clonotype occurred many times. The chain employs TRBV11-1 and TRBJ2-1, with a possible D match to TRBD2 (5 bases). CDR1 is SGHAT, CDR2 FQDESV, per germline (reference sequence). The V end lost 3 bases, the J end lost 5 bases, and 11 bases lay between the germline ends. The CDR3 sequence is 14 residues long. CDR3 protein: CASSLPGKNNEQFF. DNA for the CDR3: TGTGCCAGCAGCTTGCCGGGAAAGAACAATGAGCAGTTCTTC.

This clonotype appeared many times. The chain carries TRBV7-9 and TRBJ2-7; D is perhaps TRBD2 (5 bases). Between the trimmed V and J ends, which lost 0 bases and 7 bases, there was a span of 10 bases. CDR1 is SEHNR, CDR2 FQNEAQ, per germline (reference sequence). This CDR3 has 13 residues. In DNA form, the CDR3 reads TGTGCCAGCAGCTTAGCAGTGGGCGGGGAGCAGTACTTC. It yields the protein CASSLAVGGEQYF. Drawing the rest from reference TRBV7-9 and TRBJ2-7, the complete variable domain is DTGVSQNPRHKITKRGQNVTFRCDPISEHNRLYWYRQTLGQGPEFLTYFQNEAQLEKSRLLSDRFSAERPKGSFSTLEIQRTEQGDSAMYLCASSLAVGGEQYFGPGTRLTVT.

This clonotype was observed many times. The rearrangement joins TRBV11-2 to TRBJ1-3; TRBD1 matches 9 bases. Germline V gene data show CDR1 as SGHAT and CDR2 as FQNNGV. J gave up 15 bases and V 5 bases, and 17 bases lay outside the gene matches. This CDR3 has 15 residues. This chain's CDR3 is CASSPIPRPGQGEYF. Here the CDR3 DNA reads TGTGCCAGCAGCCCTATTCCCAGACCGGGACAGGGAGAATATTTT.

In its sample, this clonotype was seen many times. The rearrangement links TRBV10-3 to TRBJ1-1, with D unclear. CDR3 length equals 13 residues. The germline V gene has CDR1 ENHRY and CDR2 SYGVKD. V was clipped by 1 base and J by 4 bases, with 7 bases between them. CDR3 in DNA: TGTGCCATCAGTGAGTACCTAGGCACTGAAGCTTTCTTT. Residues: CAISEYLGTEAFF.

The J gene is TRBJ2-7, the V gene TRBV11-2, with 7 bases lining up with TRBD2. The CDR3 runs to 16 residues. In germline, CDR1 is SGHAT, CDR2 FQNNGV. V lost 3 bases and J lost 0; bases outside the gene matches: 8. This CDR3 reads CASSFFAGVSSYEQYF. CDR3 DNA sequence: TGTGCCAGCAGCTTTTTTGCGGGGGTGAGCTCCTACGAGCAGTACTTC.

This clonotype has a count of ten or more. The chain couples TRBV29-1 to TRBJ2-3, with a tentative D call TRBD2 (6 bases). The CDR3 covers 13 residues. V dropped 2 bases and J dropped 5 bases, with 11 bases sitting between them. Per the germline V gene, CDR1 is SQVTM and CDR2 is ANQGSEA. The CDR3 reads CSVERGLGDTQYF. CDR3 DNA: TGCAGCGTTGAACGGGGACTCGGAGATACGCAGTATTTT.

In its sample, this clonotype was seen many times. The rearrangement links TRBV7-8 to TRBJ1-6, with D unresolved. Germline values: CDR1 SGHVS, CDR2 FQNEAQ. Trimming took 4 bases from V and 3 from J, leaving 13 bases between them. The CDR3 is 16 amino acids. As DNA, the CDR3 is TGTGCCAGCAGCTCGTCGTTAGGGAACTATAATTCACCCCTCCACTTT. Residues: CASSSSLGNYNSPLHF. The full variable domain, rest sourced from reference TRBV7-8 and TRBJ1-6, is GAGVSQSPRYKVAKRGQDVALRCDPISGHVSLFWYQQALGQGPEFLTYFQNEAQLDKSGLPSDRFFAERPEGSVSTLKIQRTQQEDSAVYLCASSSSLGNYNSPLHFGNGTRLTVT.

The chain recombines TRBV24-1 with TRBJ2-1; 8 bases map to TRBD2. V trimming: 2 bases; J trimming: 6 bases; junction bases outside the gene matches: 11. CDR3 length: 17 residues. Germline V gene data show CDR1 as KGHDR and CDR2 as SFDVKD. CDR3 protein: CATSDSIGLAPSNEQFF. Here the CDR3 DNA reads TGTGCCACCAGTGATTCGATCGGACTAGCTCCCTCCAATGAGCAGTTCTTC.

The chain is built from TRBV29-1 and TRBJ2-5; TRBD2 is a possible D gene (5 bases). V was shortened by 4 bases and J by 5 bases, with 11 bases between the two germline ends. The CDR3 runs 12 residues. Germline V gene data show CDR1 as SQVTM and CDR2 as ANQGSEA. CDR3 sequence (DNA): TGCAGCGTTGGGAAGTCGGGGGAGACCCAGTACTTC. Protein product: CSVGKSGETQYF. The variable domain in full, with the rest retrieved from reference TRBV29-1 and TRBJ2-5, is SAVISQKPSRDICQRGTSLTIQCQVDSQVTMMFWYRQQPGQSLTLIATANQGSEATYESGFVIDKFPISRPNLTFSTLTVSNMSPEDSSIYLCSVGKSGETQYFGPGTRLLVL.

This clonotype was recorded once. The V gene is TRBV28, the J gene TRBJ2-3; a possible D gene is TRBD2 (6 bases). This CDR3 is 15 amino acids long. With 9 bases removed from V and 0 bases from J, the gap between germline ends came to 16 bases. The V gene's germline CDR1 is MDHEN and CDR2 SYDVKM. CDR3 protein: CASSDPRGSTDTQYF. The CDR3 nucleotides read TGTGCCAGTTCGGACCCGCGGGGAAGCACAGATACGCAGTATTTT.

In this sample, this clonotype turned up many times. This chain links TRBV5-1 with TRBJ1-2; D perhaps matches TRBD1 (5 bases). Germline-derived CDR1 and CDR2 are SGHRS and YFSETQ. V was shortened by 5 bases and J by 3 bases, with 17 bases between the two germline ends. The CDR3 consists of 15 residues. This chain's CDR3 is CASRPEAGIDYGYTF. For the CDR3, the DNA is TGCGCCAGCAGACCGGAAGCAGGGATCGACTATGGCTACACCTTC. The full variable domain, with the rest looked up from reference TRBV5-1 and TRBJ1-2, is KAGVTQTPRYLIKTRGQQVTLSCSPISGHRSVSWYQQTPGQGLQFLFEYFSETQRNKGNFPGRFSGRQFSNSRSEMNVSTLELGDSALYLCASRPEAGIDYGYTFGSGTRLTVV.

This clonotype has ten or more counts. This chain links TRBV3-1 with TRBJ1-6, with D hard to call. This CDR3 region has 15 residues. The germline V gene has CDR1 LGHDT and CDR2 YNNKEL (reference sequence). V was clipped by 1 base and J by 7 bases, with 11 bases between them. The CDR3: CASSQGRAANSPLHF. CDR3 sequence (DNA): TGTGCCAGCAGCCAAGGTCGGGCAGCAAATTCACCCCTCCACTTT.

J is TRBJ1-5 and V is TRBV2; D possibly corresponds to TRBD1 (5 bases). Germline CDR1 reads SNHLY; CDR2 reads FYNNEI. The V end was cut by 7 bases, the J end by 2 bases, with 15 bases between. This CDR3 is built from 15 residues. CDR3 protein: CASTPGGSGNQPQHF. CDR3 in DNA: TGTGCCAGCACCCCTGGGGGGTCTGGCAATCAGCCCCAGCATTTT. The whole variable domain, remainder taken from reference TRBV2 and TRBJ1-5, is EPEVTQTPSHQVTQMGQEVILRCVPISNHLYFYWYRQILGQKVEFLVSFYNNEISEKSEIFDDQFSVERPDGSNFTLKIRSTKLEDSAMYFCASTPGGSGNQPQHFGDGTRLSIL.

This clonotype came up many times. The rearrangement joins TRBV6-4 to TRBJ1-5, with D unresolved. Germline assignment: CDR1 MRHNA and CDR2 SNTAGT. The CDR3 runs 13 residues. The ends were cut back, 0 bases at V and 6 bases at J, with 6 bases in the middle. The CDR3 sequence is CASSDSPSQPQHF. Here the CDR3 DNA reads TGTGCCAGCAGTGACTCCCCCAGTCAGCCCCAGCATTTT.

This clonotype showed up many times. J is TRBJ2-1 and V is TRBV7-2; no clear D. The CDR3 is 12 amino acids. Germline V gene sequence: CDR1 SGHTA, CDR2 FQGNSA. V lost 5 bases and J 9 bases, leaving 11 bases between the germline ends. CDR3 region: CASSQIRVEQFF. The DNA of the CDR3 is TGTGCCAGCAGCCAGATAAGGGTTGAGCAGTTCTTC. Full variable domain (remainder filled in from reference TRBV7-2 and TRBJ2-1): GAGVSQSPSNKVTEKGKDVELRCDPISGHTALYWYRQSLGQGLEFLIYFQGNSAPDKSGLPSDRFSAERTGGSVSTLTIQRTQQEDSAVYLCASSQIRVEQFFGPGTRLTVL.

In this sample, this clonotype turned up a few times. V usage is TRBV6-1 and J usage is TRBJ2-7, with no clear D. Looked up from germline, CDR1 is MNHNS and CDR2 is SASEGT. V was shortened by 6 bases and J by 3 bases, with 9 bases between the two germline ends. The CDR3 extends over 12 amino acids. In nucleotides, the CDR3 is TGTGCCAGCAGGGTAACGGACTACGAGCAGTACTTC. Protein product: CASRVTDYEQYF.

In its sample, this clonotype was seen a few times. CDR3: CASTNWAGTDTQYF. As DNA, the CDR3 is TGTGCCAGCACCAATTGGGCAGGGACAGATACGCAGTATTTT. The V gene is TRBV6-2 or TRBV6-3, the J gene TRBJ2-3; D is perhaps TRBD1 (5 bases). In germline, CDR1 is MNHEY, CDR2 SVGEGT. CDR3 length: 14 residues. V gave up 7 bases and J gave up 3 bases, with 14 bases separating them.

This clonotype showed up many times. The DNA for the CDR3 is TGTGCCAGCAGCTTAGGTGCAGGCACAGATACGCAGTATTTT. Translating it yields CASSLGAGTDTQYF. The J gene is TRBJ2-3, the V gene TRBV7-2; D is ambiguous. The CDR3 loop spans 14 amino acids. CDR1 and CDR2 from the germline V gene are SGHTA and FQGNSA. Trimming pared 1 base from V and 1 base from J, leaving 6 bases between.

There are many counts of this clonotype. CDR3: CASSLWAGELFF. The CDR3 DNA reads TGTGCCAGCAGTTTATGGGCCGGGGAGCTGTTTTTT. The gene calls are TRBV12-3 or TRBV12-4 and TRBJ2-2; D gene unclear. There are 12 residues in the CDR3. V shed 2 bases and J shed 6 bases, with 4 bases lying between them.

V is TRBV11-2 and J is TRBJ2-1; 7 bases agree with TRBD2. V shed 6 bases and J 2 bases; nucleotides not matched to a gene: 4. Germline-derived CDR1 and CDR2 are SGHAT and FQNNGV. This CDR3 is 14 amino acids long. The CDR3 nucleotides read TGTGCCAGCAGTCATAGCGGGCCCTACAATGAGCAGTTCTTC. Translating gives CASSHSGPYNEQFF.

This clonotype was picked up many times. This sequence joins TRBV7-2 and TRBJ2-2, with 11 positions matching TRBD1. Germline V lookup: CDR1 SGHTA, CDR2 FQGNSA. This CDR3 comprises 17 residues. The J segment lost 7 bases and the V segment lost 1 base, leaving 8 bases of the junction unmatched. The chain's CDR3 is CASSLGTGGSIGGELFF. DNA for the CDR3: TGTGCCAGCAGCTTAGGGACAGGGGGCTCTATAGGCGGGGAGCTGTTTTTT.

A few counts support this clonotype. J is TRBJ2-1 and V is TRBV24-1, with TRBD2 matching 13 bases. The V segment lost 1 base and the J segment 8 bases; nucleotides outside the gene matches: 4. The germline gives CDR1 KGHDR, CDR2 SFDVKD. The CDR3 consists of 16 residues. The CDR3 loop reads CATSDFGTSGTDEQFF. CDR3 in DNA: TGTGCCACCAGTGATTTCGGGACTAGCGGGACCGATGAGCAGTTCTTC.